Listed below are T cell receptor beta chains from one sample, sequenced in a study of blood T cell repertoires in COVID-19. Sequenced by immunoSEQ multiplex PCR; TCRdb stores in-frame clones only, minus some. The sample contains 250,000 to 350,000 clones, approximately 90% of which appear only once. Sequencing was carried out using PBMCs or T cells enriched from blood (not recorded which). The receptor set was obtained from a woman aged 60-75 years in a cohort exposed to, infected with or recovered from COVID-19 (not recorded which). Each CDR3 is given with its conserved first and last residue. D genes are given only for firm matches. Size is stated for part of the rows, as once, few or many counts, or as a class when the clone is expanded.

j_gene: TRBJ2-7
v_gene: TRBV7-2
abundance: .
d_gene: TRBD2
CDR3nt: TGTGCCAGCAGCTTGGGGGCAGCGGGAGTCGAGCAGTACTTC
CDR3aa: CASSLGAAGVEQYF

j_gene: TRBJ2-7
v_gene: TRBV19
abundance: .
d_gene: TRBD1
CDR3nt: TGTGCCAGTAGTATAGACGGGACAGAGATATACGAGCAGTACTTC
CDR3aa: CASSIDGTEIYEQYF

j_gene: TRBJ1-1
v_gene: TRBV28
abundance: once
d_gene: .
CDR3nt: TGTGCCAGCCCCAATGGGGGGACTGAAGCTTTCTTT
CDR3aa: CASPNGGTEAFF

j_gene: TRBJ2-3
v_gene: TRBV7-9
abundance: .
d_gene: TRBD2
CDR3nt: TGTGCCAGCAGCTTATCGGCGGGGGGCAGAAGAAGAGATACGCAGTATTTT
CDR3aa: CASSLSAGGRRRDTQYF

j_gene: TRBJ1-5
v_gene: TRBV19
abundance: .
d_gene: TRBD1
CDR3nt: TGTGCCAGTAGTCCCAGCAGGGGGCGTGATCAGCCCCAGCATTTT
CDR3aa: CASSPSRGRDQPQHF

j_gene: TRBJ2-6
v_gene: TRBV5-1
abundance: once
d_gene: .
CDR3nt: TGCGCCAGCAGCTTGGTCGTGTTGGGGGCCAACGTCCTGACTTTC
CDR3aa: CASSLVVLGANVLTF

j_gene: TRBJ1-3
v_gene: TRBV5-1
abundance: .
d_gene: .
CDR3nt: TGCGCCAGCCGCCGGGACATAAGCTCTGGAAACACCATATATTTT
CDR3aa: CASRRDISSGNTIYF

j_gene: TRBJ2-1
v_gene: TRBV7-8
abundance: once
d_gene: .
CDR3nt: TGTGCCAGCAGCCGAGAGGAGGGAAGGTACAATGAGCAGTTCTTC
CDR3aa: CASSREEGRYNEQFF

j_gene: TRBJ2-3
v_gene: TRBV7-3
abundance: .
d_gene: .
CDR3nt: TGTGCCAGCAGCCAGGACGGAGGTCACACAGATACGCAGTATTTT
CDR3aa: CASSQDGGHTDTQYF

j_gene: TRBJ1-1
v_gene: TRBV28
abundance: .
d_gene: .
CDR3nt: TGTGCCAGCAGCCGGAGGCCCTCTGAAGCTTTCTTT
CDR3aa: CASSRRPSEAFF

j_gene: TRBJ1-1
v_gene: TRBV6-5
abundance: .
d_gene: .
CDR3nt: TGTGCCAGCAGTTATTTACGAGGCACTGAAGCTTTCTTT
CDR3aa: CASSYLRGTEAFF

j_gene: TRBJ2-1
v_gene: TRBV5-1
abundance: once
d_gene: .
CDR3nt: TGCGCCAGCAGCCTGGGCGATAGCTCCTACAATGAGCAGTTCTTC
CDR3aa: CASSLGDSSYNEQFF

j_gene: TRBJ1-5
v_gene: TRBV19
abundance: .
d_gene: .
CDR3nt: TGTGCCAGTAGCTCCCGGGGACAAAATCAGCCCCAGCATTTT
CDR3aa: CASSSRGQNQPQHF

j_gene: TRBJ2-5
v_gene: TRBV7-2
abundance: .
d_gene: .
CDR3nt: TGTGCCAGCAGCTTGGGGGGAGCTGGGGAGACCCAGTACTTC
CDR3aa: CASSLGGAGETQYF

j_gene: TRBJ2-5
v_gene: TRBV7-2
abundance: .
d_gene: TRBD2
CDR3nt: TGTGCCAGCATACCCGGGACTAGAGGGGAGACCCAGTACTTC
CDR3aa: CASIPGTRGETQYF

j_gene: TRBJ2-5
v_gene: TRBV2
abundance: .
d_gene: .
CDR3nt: TGTGCCAGCAGTGATTTAGTAGATTCAGAGACCCAGTACTTC
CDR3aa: CASSDLVDSETQYF

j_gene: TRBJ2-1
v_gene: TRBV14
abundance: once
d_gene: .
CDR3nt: TGTGCCAGCAGCCAACTGCTGTACGGTGAGCAGTTCTTC
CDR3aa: CASSQLLYGEQFF

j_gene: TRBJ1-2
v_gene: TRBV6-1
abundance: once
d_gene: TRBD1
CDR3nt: TGTGCCAGCAGTGAAAGGGGACAGGGCCGAAACTATGGCTACACCTTC
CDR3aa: CASSERGQGRNYGYTF

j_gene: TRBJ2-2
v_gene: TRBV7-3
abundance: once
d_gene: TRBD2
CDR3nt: TGTGCCAGCAGCTCGTTAGCGGGAGGGCCGGACACCGGGGAGCTGTTTTTT
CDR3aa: CASSSLAGGPDTGELFF

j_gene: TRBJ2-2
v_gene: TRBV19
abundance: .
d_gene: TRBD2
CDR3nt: TGTGCCAGTAAGGTCGGGACTAGCGCGAACACCGGGGAGCTGTTTTTT
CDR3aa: CASKVGTSANTGELFF

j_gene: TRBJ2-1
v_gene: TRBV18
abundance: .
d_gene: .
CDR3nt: TGTGCCAGCTCACCATCTCGGGGAGGTGAGCAGTTCTTC
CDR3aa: CASSPSRGGEQFF